This T cell receptor (beta chain) was sequenced in a study of T cell repertoires in aging, cancer and after chemotherapy. The CDR3 extends over 13 amino acids. Germline values: CDR1 DFQATT, CDR2 SNEGSKA (reference sequence). Deletions cut 5 bases from V and 5 bases from J, with 13 bases between. Multiplex touch-down PCR with TRB-A/B primers amplified rearranged V-D-J TRB sequences. TCRdb re-called the multiplex PCR reads with MiXCR, one entry per CDR3 protein. The repertoire holds some 3,000 distinct CDR3 sequences, with roughly 25% as singletons. The template was genomic DNA from peripheral blood, not RNA.

This receptor was taken from a human donor with a solid tumor. The J gene is TRBJ2-1, the V gene TRBV20-1; D possibly corresponds to TRBD2 (7 bases). Sample: blood. CDR3 in DNA: TGCAGTGCTGAAGGGGAGGGGGACAATGAGCAGTTCTTC. It translates to CSAEGEGDNEQFF.